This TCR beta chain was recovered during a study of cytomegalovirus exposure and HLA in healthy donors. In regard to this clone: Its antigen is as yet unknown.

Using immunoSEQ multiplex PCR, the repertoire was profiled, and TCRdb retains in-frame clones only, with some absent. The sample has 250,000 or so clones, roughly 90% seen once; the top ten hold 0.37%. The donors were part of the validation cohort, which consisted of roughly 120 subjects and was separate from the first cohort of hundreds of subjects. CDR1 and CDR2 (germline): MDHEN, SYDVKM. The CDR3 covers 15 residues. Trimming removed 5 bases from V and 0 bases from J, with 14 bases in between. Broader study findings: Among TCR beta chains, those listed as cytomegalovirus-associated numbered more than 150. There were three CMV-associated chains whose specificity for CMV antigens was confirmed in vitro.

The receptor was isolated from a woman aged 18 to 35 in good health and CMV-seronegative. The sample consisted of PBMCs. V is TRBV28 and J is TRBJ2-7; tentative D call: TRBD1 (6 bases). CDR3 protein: CASSPLDSSSYEQYF. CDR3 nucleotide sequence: TGTGCCAGCAGTCCCTTGGACAGCAGCTCCTACGAGCAGTACTTC.